Below, 11 T cell receptor beta chains from the same sample are listed, as sequenced in a study of blood T cells in healthy people across ages. Then a second PCR, running roughly 7 to 12 cycles, was carried out with a sample-barcoded 5' primer and a J-beta primer mix. TCRdb re-called the 5' RACE reads with MiXCR, one entry per CDR3 protein. The sample includes some 550,000 distinct CDR3 sequences, 40% to 55% of them seen just once. The sequencing input was blood. These receptors were obtained from a man older than 75 in good health.

This clonotype was seen only a few times. V usage is TRBV7-2 and J usage is TRBJ2-7; D possibly corresponds to TRBD2 (6 bases). The CDR3 runs to 14 residues. Trimming removed 3 bases at V and 4 bases at J, with 13 bases between. In germline, CDR1 is SGHTA, CDR2 FQGNSA. The chain's CDR3 is CASSFDRGIYEQYF. The CDR3 DNA is TGTGCCAGCAGCTTTGATCGGGGGATTTACGAGCAGTACTTC.

The V call is TRBV4-3, the J call TRBJ2-6; D not resolved. Germline CDR1 LGHNA, CDR2 YSLEER. The CDR3 is made up of 15 amino acids. Deletions cut 0 bases from V and 3 bases from J, with 6 bases between. The CDR3 region has the DNA TGCGCCAGCAGCCAAGAGGCTCGTGGGGCCAACGTCCTGACTTTC. Translated: CASSQEARGANVLTF.

The V gene is TRBV20-1, the J gene TRBJ2-5; TRBD1 matches at 9 bases. Germline CDR1 and CDR2: DFQATT and SNEGSKA (reference sequence). The CDR3 covers 14 residues. V lost 6 bases and J lost 1; bases outside the gene matches: 6. CDR3 sequence: CSADPTGGQETQYF. The DNA of the CDR3 is TGCAGTGCCGACCCGACAGGGGGCCAAGAGACCCAGTACTTC.

This clonotype was detected once. Germline is not matched at one junction end, which may reflect a read error. The chain employs TRBV11-3 and TRBJ2-6; D call uncertain. Germline V gene data show CDR1 as SGHNT and CDR2 as YENEEA. The CDR3 is made up of 15 amino acids. CDR3 amino acids: CASSKEISEANVLTF. In DNA form, the CDR3 reads TGTGCCAGCAGCAAGGAAATTTCTGAGGCCAACGTCCTGACTTTC.

This chain connects TRBV7-9 to TRBJ2-3; tentatively, D is TRBD1 or TRBD2 (6 bases each). V dropped 5 bases and J dropped 1 base, with 16 bases sitting between them. Germline V gives CDR1 SEHNR, CDR2 FQNEAQ (reference sequence). The CDR3 sequence is 16 residues long. The CDR3 protein is CASSPVGGGRTDTQYF. The CDR3 coding sequence is TGTGCCAGCAGCCCGGTCGGAGGGGGGCGCACAGATACGCAGTATTTT.

This clonotype was detected a few times. The rearrangement links TRBV7-9 to TRBJ2-3, with D possibly TRBD1 on 5 matching bases. Trimming shortened V by 2 bases and J by 5 bases, and 14 bases separated the two germline ends. This CDR3 comprises 15 residues. Germline-derived CDR1 and CDR2 are SEHNR and FQNEAQ (reference sequence). CDR3 in amino acids: CASSLPNQGIDTQYF. In DNA, the CDR3 is TGTGCCAGCAGCTTACCGAATCAGGGAATAGATACGCAGTATTTT. The full variable domain, its missing parts supplied by reference TRBV7-9 and TRBJ2-3, is DTGVSQNPRHKITKRGQNVTFRCDPISEHNRLYWYRQTLGQGPEFLTYFQNEAQLEKSRLLSDRFSAERPKGSFSTLEIQRTEQGDSAMYLCASSLPNQGIDTQYFGPGTRLTVL.

A remark on this clonotype: The junction departs from the called germline gene at one end, perhaps through a read error. CDR3 nucleotides: TGTGTCAGCAGCTTAAGTAGTTCCTACAATGAGCAGTTCTTC. This sequence encodes CVSSLSSSYNEQFF. J is TRBJ2-1 and V is TRBV7-3; D gene uncertain. This CDR3 has 14 residues. Germline V gene lookup returns CDR1 SGHTA and CDR2 FQGTGA.

A note on this clonotype: Germline and junction disagree at one end, which may indicate a read error. The genes are TRBV6-6 and TRBJ1-5; 8 nucleotides line up with TRBD1. Looked up from germline, CDR1 is MNHNY and CDR2 is SVGAGI (reference sequence). CDR3 size: 14 residues. For the CDR3, the DNA is TGTGTCAGCACCCAGGGGGCGAACAATCAGCCCCAGCATTTT. The encoded protein is CVSTQGANNQPQHF.

Points on this clonotype: This is likely a read error, given that the CDR3 carries no conserved phenylalanine or tryptophan at its end. The chain couples TRBV29-1 to TRBJ2-1, with 9 bases fitting TRBD2. V lost 8 bases and J lost 8; bases outside the gene matches: 13. The CDR3 consists of 14 residues. The germline gives CDR1 SQVTM, CDR2 ANQGSEA. CDR3 amino acids: CSTAGGGAHDEQFC. The CDR3 DNA reads as TGCAGCACCGCCGGCGGGGGGGCCCACGATGAGCAGTTCTGC.

There are a few counts of this clonotype. This chain links TRBV29-1 with TRBJ1-1, with D perhaps matching TRBD1 (5 bases). The ends were cut back, 7 bases at V and 4 bases at J, with 19 bases in the middle. From germline, CDR1 is SQVTM and CDR2 ANQGSEA. The CDR3 runs to 14 residues. In nucleotides, the CDR3 is TGCAGCGGTGACAGAGGGGCTGGCGGCACTGAAGCTTTCTTT. Amino acids: CSGDRGAGGTEAFF. Full variable domain (missing parts from reference TRBV29-1 and TRBJ1-1): SAVISQKPSRDICQRGTSLTIQCQVDSQVTMMFWYRQQPGQSLTLIATANQGSEATYESGFVIDKFPISRPNLTFSTLTVSNMSPEDSSIYLCSGDRGAGGTEAFFGQGTRLTVV.

The chain is built from TRBV11-3 and TRBJ2-5; D may correspond to TRBD1 or TRBD2 (5 bases each). The better agreement between TRBJ2-7 and the DNA end casts doubt on the J call. Germline CDR1 and CDR2: SGHNT and YENEEA. The CDR3 contains 13 residues. The CDR3 reads CASSLYRGAEQYF. In nucleotides, the CDR3 is TGTGCCAGCAGCTTATACCGAGGGGCCGAGCAGTACTTC.